A selection of T cell receptor beta chains follows, all from one sample in a study of cytotoxic CD8 clonotypes in ibrutinib-treated CLL. Sequencing was performed with immunoSEQ multiplex PCR; in TCRdb, only in-frame clones are kept and a portion is missing. This sample has about 10,000 clones, with around three quarters found just once. Material: PBMCs, obtained at disease progression, from a patient treated with ibrutinib. The source of these receptors is a human donor with chronic lymphocytic leukemia. CDR3s include the opening cysteine and the closing phenylalanine or tryptophan. Size is stated for part of the rows, as once, few or many counts, or as a class when the clone is expanded.

j_gene | v_gene | abundance | CDR3aa
TRBJ2-2 | TRBV19 | . | CACKPISGTHYTGELFF
TRBJ1-5 | TRBV5-6 | . | CASSLAGAPNSNQPQHF
TRBJ1-6 | TRBV30 | . | CAWSVQSPLHF
TRBJ1-2 | TRBV14 | . | CASSQDEARGGYTF
TRBJ2-3 | TRBV7-9 | large | CASSFRPDTQYF
TRBJ2-7 | TRBV15 | . | CATSRAQPGNYEQYF
TRBJ2-7 | TRBV29-1 | . | CSDGHVLF
TRBJ1-3 | TRBV19 | . | CASSGPSGNTIYF
TRBJ2-2 | TRBV7-6 | . | CASSSTGGNTGELFF
TRBJ1-5 | TRBV2 | . | CASSERRADNQPQHF
TRBJ2-5 | TRBV28 | . | CAGSLRGGTQYF
TRBJ2-1 | TRBV20-1 | once | CSARDPPQFF
TRBJ2-1 | TRBV29-1 | . | CSVTQGANEQFF
TRBJ1-1 | TRBV7-6 | . | CASSLVGYRGKNTEAFF
TRBJ2-7 | TRBV7-6 | . | CASSLAHGGATYEQYF
TRBJ1-3 | TRBV7-8 | once | CASSVGLSGSGNTIYF
TRBJ2-6 | TRBV19 | . | CASSQSRANVLTF
TRBJ2-3 | TRBV6-5 | . | CASSYSLAGPGKYF
TRBJ2-5 | TRBV19 | . | CASSKPGGPGETQYF
TRBJ2-1 | TRBV5-6 | . | CASSLEVLAGGPFKQFF
TRBJ1-5 | TRBV19 | . | CASSIGFAGGSNQPQHF
TRBJ1-1 | TRBV2 | . | CASSGRGVGTEAFF
TRBJ2-7 | TRBV7-8 | . | CASSPAYEQYF
TRBJ1-1 | TRBV19 | . | CASSMWGGNAEAFF
TRBJ2-7 | TRBV27 | once | CANERGRNEQYF
TRBJ1-2 | TRBV2 | . | CASSEAGLTFYGYTF
TRBJ2-7 | TRBV28 | once | CASSPYLEQYF
TRBJ2-2 | TRBV6-5 | few | CASYTGTPPTGELFF
TRBJ2-7 | TRBV28 | . | CASSLPMKSSYEQYF
TRBJ2-3 | TRBV27 | . | CASTLRGTSGRADLYTQYF
TRBJ1-5 | TRBV6-1 | . | CATTVTHSNQPQHF
TRBJ1-5 | TRBV19 | . | CASNPLTGTGGLNQPQHF